This record looks at one T cell receptor beta chain sequence and its context. The antigen it recognizes is unknown. No clone much larger than this one lies a single base away; base qualities are absent. These data come from a study of blood T cell repertoires in COVID-19 (dated by TCRdb to the early 2020s). For the wider study: The collaborator samples originated in the United States, Italy and Spain and spanned the acute and convalescent phases of COVID-19. The prospective study material was composed of cDNA or gDNA derived from T cells, B-cell-depleted T cells, or PBMCs. Subjects who had been exposed to COVID-19, were actively infected with it, or had recovered from it provided the deeply sampled blood TCRbeta repertoires that made up the dataset. The repertoires were made available in a free public database intended to serve as a resource for research on the immune response to SARS-CoV-2. The samples were drawn from two sources: the first 160 participants of the ongoing ImmuneRACE study, and some 1,300 subjects contributed by 6 global collaborators. Nearly every sample came with metadata listing a de-identified subject ID, COVID-19 status, age in years and sex. Where available, HLA class I and class II types were obtained from metadata supplied by the sample provider rather than from assay-based typing. The study at large found these results: The quantity of clinical and demographic metadata differed by source and by participant and was supplied without curation.

In the germline V gene, CDR1 corresponds to SGDLS and CDR2 to YYNGEE. The CDR3 measures 14 amino acids from cysteine to phenylalanine. The retained sequence is limited to the CDR3, 42 bases, with the frame set at the first base. Trimming costs V 3 bases and J 5 bases, and their ends lie 15 bases apart. TCRbeta CDR3 regions were amplified from genomic DNA by means of the immunoSEQ Assay, a bias-controlled multiplex PCR. Per the original workflow: Nucleated cell counts per sample were estimated from amplification of reference gene primers within the assay. To quantify the absolute abundance of each unique TCRbeta CDR3 rearrangement, sequence reads were collapsed and filtered. For each sample, productive Simpson clonality was calculated by taking the square root of Simpson's diversity index across productive rearrangements. The table was pulled from immuneACCESS by TCRdb, which kept in-frame rearrangements only. Such tables lose some clones; where checked, under half of the loss comes from unresolved V genes, and the rest has no known cause. The D gene and trimming were derived from the DNA, and the V and J assignments and clone size from that table. Recorded for this sample are 250,000 to 300,000 clones; about 88% of them occurred a single time. Roughly 10% of the sample is in the top ten clones.

One collaborating source in Seattle enrolled patients while the patients were actively infected and followed the patients over time throughout the course of disease. Collaborating institutions collected whole blood in K2EDTA tubes following their own protocols. For TCRbeta analysis, collaborators shipped samples in one of three forms: frozen whole blood, isolated PBMCs, or DNA extracted from either of those sample types. The sequence links TRBV9 to TRBJ2-7; the D segment could be TRBD1, given 5 matching bases. The sequenced material came from peripheral blood. This TCR was recovered from a woman between 25 and 40 years old with COVID-19, enrolled during active disease. The sequenced DNA: TGTGCCAGCAGCGCCACGTGGTGGGGCCACGAGCAGTACTTC. This yields the protein CASSATWWGHEQYF.